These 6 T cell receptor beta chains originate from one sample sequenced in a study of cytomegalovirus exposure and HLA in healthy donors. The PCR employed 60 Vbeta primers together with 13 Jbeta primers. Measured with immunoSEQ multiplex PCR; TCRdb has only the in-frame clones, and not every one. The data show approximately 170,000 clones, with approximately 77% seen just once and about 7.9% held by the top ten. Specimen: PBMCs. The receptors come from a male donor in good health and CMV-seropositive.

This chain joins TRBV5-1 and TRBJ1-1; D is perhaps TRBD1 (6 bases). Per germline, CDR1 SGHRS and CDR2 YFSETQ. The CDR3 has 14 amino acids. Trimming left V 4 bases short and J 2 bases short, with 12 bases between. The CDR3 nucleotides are TGCGCCAGCAGCGCGACAGGAGGTAACACTGAAGCTTTCTTT. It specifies CASSATGGNTEAFF.

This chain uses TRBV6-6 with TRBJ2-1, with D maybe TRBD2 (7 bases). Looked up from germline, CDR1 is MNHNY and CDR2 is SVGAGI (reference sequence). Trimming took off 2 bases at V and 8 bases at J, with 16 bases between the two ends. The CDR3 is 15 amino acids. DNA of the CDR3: TGTGCCAGCAGTTACGGGGGGGGCGGTGATGATGAGCAGTTCTTC. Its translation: CASSYGGGGDDEQFF.

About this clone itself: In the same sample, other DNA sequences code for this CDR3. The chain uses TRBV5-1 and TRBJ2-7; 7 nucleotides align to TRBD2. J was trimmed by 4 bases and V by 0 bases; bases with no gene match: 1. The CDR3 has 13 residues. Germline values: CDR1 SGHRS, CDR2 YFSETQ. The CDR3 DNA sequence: TGCGCCAGCAGCTTGGTGGGGGGGTACGAGCAGTACTTC. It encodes CASSLVGGYEQYF. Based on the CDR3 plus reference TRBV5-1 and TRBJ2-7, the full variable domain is KAGVTQTPRYLIKTRGQQVTLSCSPISGHRSVSWYQQTPGQGLQFLFEYFSETQRNKGNFPGRFSGRQFSNSRSEMNVSTLELGDSALYLCASSLVGGYEQYFGPGTRLTVT.

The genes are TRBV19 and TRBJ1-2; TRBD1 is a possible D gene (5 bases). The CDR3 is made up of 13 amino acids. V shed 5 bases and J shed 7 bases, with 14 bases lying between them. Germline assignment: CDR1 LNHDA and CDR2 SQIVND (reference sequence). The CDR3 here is CASSPRQGIGYTF. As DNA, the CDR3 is TGTGCCAGTAGTCCTCGGCAGGGTATTGGCTACACCTTC.

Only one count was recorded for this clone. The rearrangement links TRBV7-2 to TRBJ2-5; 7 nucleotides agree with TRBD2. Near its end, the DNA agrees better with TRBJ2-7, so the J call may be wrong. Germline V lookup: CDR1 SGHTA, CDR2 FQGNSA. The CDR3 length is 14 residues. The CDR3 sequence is CASSFGGGPYEQYF. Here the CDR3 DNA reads TGTGCCAGCAGCTTTGGGGGGGGTCCCTACGAGCAGTACTTC.

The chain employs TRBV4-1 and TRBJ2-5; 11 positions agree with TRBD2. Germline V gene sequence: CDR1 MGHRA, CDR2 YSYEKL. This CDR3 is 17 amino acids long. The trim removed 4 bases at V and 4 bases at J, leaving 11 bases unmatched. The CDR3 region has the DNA TGCGCCAGCAGCCTCGTCTTAGCGGGGGGGCACGGAGAGACCCAGTACTTC. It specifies CASSLVLAGGHGETQYF.